These 7 T cell receptor beta chains were sequenced from one sample in a study of blood T cell repertoires in COVID-19. Some clones are missing from TCRdb's copy, which holds only in-frame ones; the method was immunoSEQ multiplex PCR. The table has roughly 54,000 clones, about 83% seen once. Sequenced input: peripheral blood. Receptors originate from an older woman with COVID-19, enrolled during active disease.

J is TRBJ2-2 and V is TRBV7-6; 11 bases align to TRBD2. Germline-derived CDR1 and CDR2 are SGHVS and FNYEAQ. The CDR3 runs to 18 residues. Trimming removed 4 bases from V and 4 bases from J; junction bases left unmatched: 11. CDR3 bases: TGTGCCAGCAGCTCCTCACTAGCGGGAGTGTTCTTCACCGGGGAGCTGTTTTTT. Translating it yields CASSSSLAGVFFTGELFF.

The genes are TRBV5-4 and TRBJ1-1, with a tentative D call TRBD1 (5 bases). The CDR3 has 15 amino acids. V dropped 3 bases and J dropped 0 bases, with 12 bases sitting between them. In germline, CDR1 is SGHNT, CDR2 YYREEE (reference sequence). The CDR3 protein is CASSSPQVMNTEAFF. The CDR3 DNA is TGTGCCAGCAGCTCCCCACAGGTCATGAACACTGAAGCTTTCTTT.

The J gene is TRBJ1-3, the V gene TRBV2; 7 positions match TRBD1. This CDR3 is 13 amino acids long. From germline, CDR1 is SNHLY and CDR2 FYNNEI. V shed 10 bases and J 1 base; nucleotides not matched to a gene: 4. The CDR3 DNA is TGTGCCACACAGGGGTTATCTGGAAACACCATATATTTT. Translating it yields CATQGLSGNTIYF.

The rearrangement links TRBV19 to TRBJ2-1, with 13 bases fitting TRBD2. The junction had 8 bases not matched to a gene; V was cut back by 5 bases and J by 10 bases. CDR3 size: 15 residues. Germline V gene lookup returns CDR1 LNHDA and CDR2 SQIVND (reference sequence). The CDR3 here is CASSAGLAGVWEQFF. The CDR3 bases are TGTGCCAGTAGTGCCGGACTAGCGGGAGTTTGGGAGCAGTTCTTC.

This clone occurred a few times. The genes are TRBV2 and TRBJ2-2, with 11 bases matching TRBD1. This CDR3 is 15 amino acids long. Germline trimming cut 5 bases from V and 7 bases from J; bases unmatched to any gene: 6. Germline values: CDR1 SNHLY, CDR2 FYNNEI. CDR3 sequence (DNA): TGTGCCAGCAGTCGGACAGGGGGCGGGTACGGGGAGCTGTTTTTT. It yields the protein CASSRTGGGYGELFF.

This clone has a single count. The chain uses TRBV11-2 and TRBJ1-4, with 7 bases lining up with TRBD1. The CDR3 contains 15 residues. CDR1 and CDR2 (germline): SGHAT, FQNNGV. Trimming at V came to 3 bases and at J to 8 bases, leaving 9 bases not matched to a gene. Here the CDR3 DNA reads TGTGCCAGCAGCTTGTCCAGGGGGATGTACGAAAAACTGTTTTTT. Its translation is CASSLSRGMYEKLFF. The variable domain in full, completed from reference TRBV11-2 and TRBJ1-4, reads EAGVAQSPRYKIIEKRQSVAFWCNPISGHATLYWYQQILGQGPKLLIQFQNNGVVDDSQLPKDRFSAERLKGVDSTLKIQPAKLEDSAVYLCASSLSRGMYEKLFFGSGTQLSVL.

This chain connects TRBV30 to TRBJ2-1, with 14 bases aligning to TRBD2. Germline V lookup: CDR1 GTSNPN, CDR2 SVGIG (reference sequence). J lost 14 bases, V lost 2 bases, and 11 bases had no gene match. CDR3 length equals 15 residues. CDR3 protein: CAWSPPLGLAGDEFF. The DNA of the CDR3 is TGTGCCTGGAGTCCCCCCCTGGGACTAGCGGGAGACGAGTTCTTC.